This record looks at one T cell receptor (beta chain) sequence and its context. Its specificity is unknown. In the PCR, 60 Vbeta and 13 Jbeta primers were used. Repertoires were generated with immunoSEQ multiplex PCR, while TCRdb's copy carries only in-frame clones and drops some. The data show 100,000 to 150,000 clones, with around 74% seen just once and roughly 6.3% held by the top ten. The data are from a study of cytomegalovirus exposure and HLA in healthy donors. Study-wide results and caveats: The authors later linked a missense DCLRE1C variant to TCR beta V- and J-gene trimming. The availability of immune exposure information extended only to CMV serostatus.

V was clipped by 8 bases and J by 0 bases, with 10 bases between them. CDR3 length: 13 amino acids. Per the germline V gene, CDR1 is MNHEY and CDR2 is SVGAGI. This chain connects TRBV6-5 to TRBJ1-1; TRBD1 is a possible D gene (6 bases). This TCR was sampled from a woman between 50 and 59 years old in good health and CMV-seropositive. Sequencing was carried out using PBMCs. CDR3 amino acids: CASGGALNTEAFF. DNA of the CDR3: TGTGCCAGCGGGGGGGCATTGAACACTGAAGCTTTCTTT.